This T cell receptor (beta chain) was identified in a study of PD-L1 blockade in urothelial cancer. Germline lookup yields CDR1 SNHLY and CDR2 FYNNEI. Trimming removed 8 bases from V and 3 bases from J; junction bases left unmatched: 3. The CDR3 runs to 12 residues. Clones were sequenced by immunoSEQ multiplex PCR, and TCRdb holds only the in-frame ones, with some missing. This repertoire shows under 30,000 clones, more than 75% found once; its top ten account for less than 4%. The receptor comes from a man aged 45-60 years with urothelial cancer. The gene calls are TRBV2 and TRBJ2-5, with 7 bases matching TRBD2. Specimen: PBMCs, collected around atezolizumab (anti-PD-L1) treatment. CDR3 amino acids: CASARGEETQYF. The CDR3 coding sequence is TGTGCCAGCGCCCGGGGGGAAGAGACCCAGTACTTC.